This TCR beta chain came from a study of PD-1 blockade in classical Hodgkin lymphoma (dated by TCRdb to 2020 to 2022). About the study as a whole: Nivolumab dosing was 3 mg/kg intravenously every 2 weeks, continuing until either disease progression or unacceptable toxicity. A peripheral blood immune signature of response to PD-1 blockade in classical Hodgkin lymphoma was defined using TCR beta sequencing and CyTOF.

Per the germline V gene, SQVTM is the CDR1 and ANQGSEA is the CDR2. Trimming removed 3 bases from V and 1 base from J, leaving 6 bases between the germline ends. From cysteine to phenylalanine, the CDR3 is 12 amino acids long. Only the CDR3 portion is preserved as DNA: 36 bases, with reading frame beginning at the first base. Genomic DNA was isolated using the Qiagen DNeasy kit from unsorted PBMCs as well as from negatively selected CD4+ and CD8+ fractions. TCR beta CDR3 regions were subjected to amplification by immunoSEQ multiplex PCR with primers that anneal to V and J segments. A synthetic immune receptor repertoire was used to minimize amplification bias, and any residual bias was removed computationally once sequencing was done. The authors' analysis ran thus. Repertoire diversity was quantified as the Shannon entropy index using custom Python scripts. The unsorted, CD4+ and CD8+ repertoires were each analyzed separately, with the exception of combined analyses, where CD4+ and CD8+ sequences were merged in silico. Clonal expansion was defined as at least a 2-fold frequency increase after treatment relative to C1D1, with a pseudocount of 0.5 for undetected baseline clones. Clones with 0 or 1 copy at C1D1 were defined as singleton clones, while clones with 2 or more copies were defined as non-singleton clones. By matching protein sequences in sorted samples from the same patient, clones expanded in unsorted samples were annotated as CD4+, CD8+ or unknown. Wilcoxon tests on paired samples were used to test changes in diversity from C1D1 to C4D1. TCRdb limited this immuneACCESS table to in-frame rearrangements with V and J called. A share of clones is missing; checked studies link under half to unresolved V genes, and the rest is unexplained. From that table come the V and J calls and clone size; the DNA was used to work out D and trimming. Recorded for this sample are around 99,000 clones; roughly 76% of them occurred a single time. The ten top clones hold less than 20% of the sample.

Points on this clone: The antigen this receptor binds is unknown. No base-level quality is on record; no much larger clone is a single base apart.

What the research found in general, with its limitations: The study was restricted to a single clinical trial cohort, and the causes of repertoire differences, possibly disease activity or prior therapy, were left undefined. Among trial patients, those achieving complete response had baseline diversity similar to that of newly diagnosed patients, while diversity was significantly lower in partial responders and progressors. A significant rise by C4D1 was seen in CD4+ but not CD8+ TCR diversity (p=0.0027 vs p=0.16), with the rise being most apparent in complete responders (p=0.02). Baseline TCR diversity was reported as lower in newly diagnosed patients than in healthy donors, and lower still in relapsed/refractory patients. Lower diversity was seen in patients whose nivolumab began less than 1 year after ASCT, and these patients were left out of later analyses so that immune reconstitution would not confound the results.

The time point label, as the study defines it: cycle 2 day 1 (C2D1) of nivolumab. Relapse after autologous stem cell transplantation had occurred in all trial patients, and cohorts A, B and C were distinguished by prior brentuximab vedotin exposure. The trial cohort was composed of about 58 patients with relapsed/refractory classical Hodgkin lymphoma, for whom complete response, partial response or progressive disease was recorded as best overall response. Trial patients were treated with single-agent nivolumab in the multi-cohort phase II CheckMate 205 trial. An independent review committee assessed best overall response by applying the 2007 International Working Group response criteria. Trial PBMCs were collected just before the start of nivolumab (C1D1) and during therapy at cycle 2 day 1 and cycle 4 day 1. After peripheral blood was drawn into 8 mL Vacutainer Cell Preparation Tubes, PBMCs were isolated by centrifugation and then cryopreserved.

This material consisted of peripheral blood mononuclear cells (PBMCs), taken before the second cycle of nivolumab. The V and J genes are TRBV29-1 and TRBJ1-1; the D gene is not confidently resolved. The receptor was isolated from a human donor with classical Hodgkin lymphoma. This receptor has the CDR3 CSVDPENTEAFF. The DNA reads TGCAGCGTTGACCCAGAGAACACTGAAGCTTTCTTT.